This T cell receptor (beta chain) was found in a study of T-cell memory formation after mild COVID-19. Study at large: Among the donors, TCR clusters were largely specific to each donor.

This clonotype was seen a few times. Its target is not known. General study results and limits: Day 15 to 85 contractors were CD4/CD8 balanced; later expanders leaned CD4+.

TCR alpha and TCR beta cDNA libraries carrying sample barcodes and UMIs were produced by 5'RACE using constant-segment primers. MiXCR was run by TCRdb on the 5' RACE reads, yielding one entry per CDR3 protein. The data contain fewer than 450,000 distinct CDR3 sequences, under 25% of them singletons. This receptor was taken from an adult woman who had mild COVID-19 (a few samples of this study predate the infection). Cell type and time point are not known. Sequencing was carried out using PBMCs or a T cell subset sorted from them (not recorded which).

The CDR3 here is CAISAPGGLYGYTF. Written as DNA, the CDR3 is TGTGCCATCAGTGCACCAGGGGGGCTCTACGGCTACACCTTC. V gene TRBV10-3 combines with J gene TRBJ1-2; 7 bases agree with TRBD1. The V gene's germline CDR1 is ENHRY and CDR2 SYGVKD. CDR3 size: 14 residues. The V segment lost 4 bases and the J segment 8 bases; nucleotides outside the gene matches: 10.